What follows are 24 T cell receptor beta chains derived from one specimen sequenced in a study of T cell responses to AZD1222 COVID-19 vaccine. The method was immunoSEQ multiplex PCR; TCRdb's version includes in-frame clones alone and lacks a portion of them. Seen here are some 14,000 clones, approximately 80% observed once, and the top ten hold around 40%. The sequenced sample was peripheral blood, obtained 28 days after the second AZD1222 dose. The receptor source for this set is an adult who received the AZD1222 COVID-19 vaccine.

The genes are TRBV18 and TRBJ2-7; TRBD2 aligns across 7 bases. V dropped 5 bases and J dropped 2; count of bases not matched to a gene: 6. Germline V gene lookup returns CDR1 KGHSH and CDR2 LQKENI. This CDR3 is built from 14 residues. The chain's CDR3 is CASSKTSVTYEQYF. The CDR3 DNA reads TGTGCCAGCTCAAAAACTAGCGTAACCTACGAGCAGTACTTC.

The chain employs TRBV6-5 and TRBJ2-7; perhaps D is TRBD1 or TRBD2 (5 bases each). The V and J ends lost 2 bases and 6 bases respectively, with 5 bases between them. The CDR3 has 11 amino acids. Germline-derived CDR1 and CDR2 are MNHEY and SVGAGI. The CDR3: CASSYGGEQYF. CDR3 nucleotide sequence: TGTGCCAGCAGTTACGGGGGCGAGCAGTACTTC.

This chain links TRBV28 with TRBJ2-7; tentatively, D is TRBD1 (5 bases). Germline CDR1 MDHEN, CDR2 SYDVKM. The germline V and J ends were trimmed by 5 bases and 2 bases, with 13 bases remaining between them. This CDR3 has 14 residues. CDR3 sequence reads: CASSTAGLTYEQYF. The DNA of the CDR3 is TGTGCCAGCAGTACGGCAGGGCTGACCTACGAGCAGTACTTC.

This rearrangement joins TRBV25-1 to TRBJ2-3; perhaps D is TRBD1 or TRBD2 (5 bases each). The CDR3 runs to 16 residues. Germline CDR1 reads MGHDK; CDR2 reads SYGVNS. Trimming took off 3 bases at V and 5 bases at J, with 18 bases between the two ends. Here the CDR3 DNA reads TGTGCCAGCAGTGAGGGGACGGTACTTCGGGGAGATACGCAGTATTTT. Translation gives CASSEGTVLRGDTQYF.

The chain uses TRBV23-1 and TRBJ2-7; 10 positions match TRBD1. TRBV23-1 carries the ORF label, with uncertain function. The CDR3 spans 18 residues. Trimming took 6 bases from V and 0 from J; bases not matched to a gene: 14. CDR3 in amino acids: CASSHELGTGACSYEQYF. As DNA, the CDR3 is TGCGCCAGCAGCCATGAGCTAGGGACAGGGGCCTGCTCCTACGAGCAGTACTTC.

The rearrangement links TRBV14 to TRBJ2-1, with D unresolved. The CDR3 loop spans 13 amino acids. Deletions cut 1 base from V and 5 bases from J, with 6 bases between. Germline values: CDR1 SGHDN, CDR2 FVKESK. Here the CDR3 DNA reads TGTGCCAGCAGCCAAGCACAACACAATGAGCAGTTCTTC. It codes for CASSQAQHNEQFF.

The chain has TRBV29-1 and TRBJ1-2; 7 bases map to TRBD1. The CDR3 runs 13 residues. Germline values: CDR1 SQVTM, CDR2 ANQGSEA. With 4 bases clipped from V and 8 bases from J, the junction kept 10 bases outside the gene matches. In nucleotides, the CDR3 is TGCAGCGTTGGAACAGGGGCGACTGCGGGCTACACCTTC. Amino acid sequence: CSVGTGATAGYTF. The whole variable domain, filled in from reference TRBV29-1 and TRBJ1-2, reads SAVISQKPSRDICQRGTSLTIQCQVDSQVTMMFWYRQQPGQSLTLIATANQGSEATYESGFVIDKFPISRPNLTFSTLTVSNMSPEDSSIYLCSVGTGATAGYTFGSGTRLTVV.

V and J are TRBV5-1 and TRBJ2-1; D is perhaps TRBD2 (5 bases). Germline assignment: CDR1 SGHRS and CDR2 YFSETQ. CDR3 length: 14 amino acids. Trimming took 4 bases from V and 8 from J, leaving 16 bases between them. The CDR3 sequence: CASSPGIHGDEQFF. The CDR3 DNA is TGCGCCAGCAGCCCGGGAATACATGGCGATGAGCAGTTCTTC.

The chain uses TRBV6-5 and TRBJ1-5; D gene uncertain. CDR3 size: 15 residues. The V end lost 0 bases, the J end lost 6 bases, and 12 bases lay between the germline ends. Germline V gives CDR1 MNHEY, CDR2 SVGAGI. CDR3 loop: CASSYSSGLLQPQHF. Written as DNA, the CDR3 is TGTGCCAGCAGTTACTCAAGCGGGCTCCTTCAGCCCCAGCATTTT.

Sample share makes this clone hyperexpanded. V gene TRBV5-4 combines with J gene TRBJ2-2, with TRBD2 matching 7 bases. The CDR3 extends over 16 amino acids. Germline V CDR1 and CDR2: SGHNT, YYREEE (reference sequence). Trimming removed 4 bases from V and 4 bases from J; junction bases left unmatched: 10. The CDR3 here is CASSPPGLGPTGELFF. The CDR3 DNA reads as TGTGCCAGCAGCCCTCCCGGACTAGGCCCCACCGGGGAGCTGTTTTTT.

The chain carries TRBV11-2 and TRBJ1-5; D is undetermined. Germline values: CDR1 SGHAT, CDR2 FQNNGV. V was trimmed by 3 bases and J by 0 bases, leaving 3 bases between them. CDR3 length: 13 residues. CDR3 in DNA: TGTGCCAGCAGCTTCGATAGCAATCAGCCCCAGCATTTT. This gives the protein CASSFDSNQPQHF.

This clone occurred a few times. This chain joins TRBV5-6 and TRBJ1-2; a weak D match, TRBD1 (5 bases). The CDR3 consists of 14 residues. Trimming pared 3 bases from V and 8 bases from J, leaving 17 bases between. CDR1 is SGHDT, CDR2 YYEEEE, per germline. The CDR3 coding sequence is TGTGCCAGCAGCTCGCCCGGGACGGGTCAGGGCTACACCTTC. It encodes CASSSPGTGQGYTF.

The DNA for the CDR3 is TGTGCCAGCAGCTCCGAACCCACAGATACGCAGTATTTT. It is translated as CASSSEPTDTQYF. The chain has TRBV5-4 and TRBJ2-3; D is undetermined. The germline V gene encodes CDR1 SGHNT and CDR2 YYREEE (reference sequence). There are 13 residues in the CDR3. Trimming stripped 3 bases from V and 2 bases from J, with 7 bases between.

V gene TRBV6-2 or TRBV6-3 combines with J gene TRBJ1-2, with a possible D match to TRBD1 (6 bases). The CDR3 is 17 amino acids. The germline V gene has CDR1 MNHEY and CDR2 SVGEGT. Trimming took 0 bases from V and 5 from J, leaving 19 bases between them. The CDR3 reads CASSYSYTRNQGYGYTF. The CDR3, as DNA: TGTGCCAGCAGTTACTCGTACACCCGGAACCAGGGGTATGGCTACACCTTC.

The chain couples TRBV2 to TRBJ2-1; 10 nucleotides align to TRBD2. Germline trimming cut 4 bases from V and 8 bases from J; bases unmatched to any gene: 8. Germline CDR1 reads SNHLY; CDR2 reads FYNNEI. The CDR3 has 15 residues. The CDR3 reads CASSADQRGGDEQFF. CDR3 sequence (DNA): TGTGCCAGCAGTGCGGATCAGCGGGGGGGCGATGAGCAGTTCTTC.

This clone was picked up one time. The chain is built from TRBV4-3 and TRBJ2-5, with 10 bases lining up with TRBD1. V lost 1 base to trimming and J lost 4 bases; unmatched junction nucleotides: 15. The CDR3 has 19 amino acids. CDR1 is LGHNA, CDR2 YSLEER, per germline. CDR3 coding DNA: TGCGCCAGCAGCCAAGCACCCCCGGGACAGGGGAAGGGGGCAGAGACCCAGTACTTC. This codes for CASSQAPPGQGKGAETQYF.

The sample holds one count of this clone. This chain connects TRBV10-3 to TRBJ1-4, with a weak D call TRBD1 (6 bases). Germline V gene data show CDR1 as ENHRY and CDR2 as SYGVKD. The CDR3 runs 15 residues. V gave up 0 bases and J gave up 8 bases, with 13 bases separating them. CDR3 bases: TGTGCCATCAGTGAGTCGGGGGGGCCATGGGAAAAACTGTTTTTT. This encodes CAISESGGPWEKLFF.

V usage is TRBV12-3 or TRBV12-4 and J usage is TRBJ2-7; D is unclear. Trimming pared 6 bases from V and 4 bases from J, leaving 13 bases between. The CDR3 covers 13 residues. In nucleotides, the CDR3 is TGTGCCAGCAGCACTCCCACTGAATACGAGCAGTACTTC. Its protein is CASSTPTEYEQYF.

The chain has TRBV5-1 and TRBJ2-2; D is uncertain. Looked up from germline, CDR1 is SGHRS and CDR2 is YFSETQ. Trimming removed 3 bases at V and 6 bases at J, with 12 bases between. The CDR3 contains 14 residues. CDR3 nucleotide sequence: TGCGCCAGCAGCTCGATTGGAAGACCCGGGGAGCTGTTTTTT. Its protein is CASSSIGRPGELFF.

The chain recombines TRBV30 with TRBJ2-3; D not certain. With 1 base removed from V and 4 bases from J, the gap between germline ends came to 6 bases. From germline, CDR1 is GTSNPN and CDR2 SVGIG (reference sequence). This CDR3 region has 12 residues. The CDR3 sequence: CAWSATADTQYF. The CDR3 DNA follows: TGTGCCTGGAGTGCCACGGCAGATACGCAGTATTTT.

CDR3 bases: TGTGCCAGCATTCCGGATCATAGAGCGGGCTACACCTTC. As protein: CASIPDHRAGYTF. The chain uses TRBV2 and TRBJ1-2; no clear D gene. CDR1 SNHLY and CDR2 FYNNEI come from the germline V gene. This CDR3 is 13 amino acids long. Trimming cost V 7 bases and J 8 bases, with 17 bases left between them.

The chain is built from TRBV11-1 and TRBJ2-1; the D gene is possibly TRBD2 (6 bases). This CDR3 is built from 14 residues. V was cut by 5 bases and J by 10 bases, with 18 bases left in between. Germline assignment: CDR1 SGHAT and CDR2 FQDESV (reference sequence). The CDR3, as DNA: TGTGCCAGCAGCGCATCTAGCGCGAACCTGGAGCAGTTCTTC. It yields the protein CASSASSANLEQFF.

The chain links TRBV11-3 to TRBJ1-1; no definite D call. Trimming left V 2 bases short and J 1 base short, with 11 bases between. This CDR3 has 15 residues. Germline CDR1 reads SGHNT; CDR2 reads YENEEA. This CDR3 is CASSLWEVSNTEAFF. In DNA form, the CDR3 reads TGTGCCAGCAGCTTATGGGAAGTTTCGAACACTGAAGCTTTCTTT.

The chain employs TRBV19 and TRBJ1-1, with D maybe TRBD1 (6 bases). V was pared by 9 bases and J by 4 bases, with 12 bases between. Looked up from germline, CDR1 is LNHDA and CDR2 is SQIVND (reference sequence). The CDR3 has 12 amino acids. The CDR3 DNA follows: TGTGCCAGCAGGGGCTCGGGCACTGAAGCTTTCTTT. Translating it yields CASRGSGTEAFF.